This paragraph reports one T cell receptor beta chain. The antigen it recognizes is unknown. No base quality values were provided; no much bigger clone lies one nucleotide off. These data come from a study of blood T cell repertoires in COVID-19 (TCRdb year 2020). Regarding the study in general: The collaborator samples originated in the United States, Italy and Spain and spanned the acute and convalescent phases of COVID-19. The samples were drawn from the first 160 participants of the ongoing ImmuneRACE study and from over 950 subjects provided by 6 global collaborators. The material from the prospective study consisted of cDNA or gDNA derived from T cells, B-cell-depleted T cells, or PBMCs. Deeply sampled blood TCRbeta repertoires from subjects exposed to, actively infected with, or recovered from COVID-19 were included in the dataset. The repertoires were released in a freely available public database meant as a resource for research on the immune response to SARS-CoV-2. A de-identified subject ID, COVID-19 status, age in years and sex were almost always included in the sample metadata. Where available, HLA class I and class II types were taken from metadata supplied by the sample provider and were not determined by assay-based typing.

Participants in the prospective study were enrolled through a virtual design, were aged about 18 to 100 years, and lived in approximately 25 United States geographic areas. To assign participants to cohorts, the prospective study relied on clinical history that participants themselves reported in a screening survey and a study questionnaire. ImmuneRACE Cohort 3 recovered participants were defined by two consecutive negative NP/OP PCR tests, healthcare professional clearance, or symptom resolution. Mobile phlebotomists in the prospective study collected whole blood, serum and a nasopharyngeal or oropharyngeal swab from every participant. Over a 2-month period, participants in the prospective study had the option of providing additional blood draws and questionnaires. Before DNA extraction, prospective study blood samples were shipped either frozen or at room temperature. The immunoSEQ Assay, a bias-controlled multiplex PCR, was used to amplify TCRbeta CDR3 regions from genomic DNA. In the original analysis: Within the assay, amplification of reference gene primers was used to estimate how many nucleated cells each sample contained. To quantify the absolute abundance of each unique TCRbeta CDR3 rearrangement, sequence reads were collapsed and filtered. For each sample, productive Simpson clonality was calculated as the square root of Simpson's diversity index across productive rearrangements. TCRdb mirrors the immuneACCESS table, restricted to in-frame sequences. Some clones are absent from its copies; in checked studies, under half trace to an unresolved V gene, and the reason for the others is unknown. That table supplies the V and J calls and clone size; D and trimming were determined from the DNA. The sample table contains around 250,000 clones; only one count was recorded for approximately 90% of them. The top ten clones comprise roughly 16% of the sample.

Points the paper makes about the study in general: The amount of clinical and demographic metadata varied by source and participant and was provided uncurated.

Germline trimming: 9 bases from V, 2 bases from J; junction bases outside gene matches: 6. Spanning cysteine to phenylalanine, the CDR3 consists of 16 amino acids. The sequence is cut down to CDR3 DNA, 48 bases in frame from base 1. CDR1 and CDR2, looked up from the germline V gene (reference sequence), are LNHDA and SQIVND. This TCR was recovered from a man younger than 35 who had recovered from COVID-19. Sequences were obtained from PBMCs or T cells enriched from blood (not recorded which). The chain employs TRBV19 and TRBJ2-1; 14 central bases correspond to TRBD2. At the DNA level, the sequence is TGTGCCAGCAGGACTAGCGGGAGGTCAGCCTACAATGAGCAGTTCTTC. The encoded protein is CASRTSGRSAYNEQFF. The variable domain in full, with residues beyond the CDR3 obtained from the reference TRBV19 and TRBJ2-1 genes, is DGGITQSPKYLFRKEGQNVTLSCEQNLNHDAMYWYRQDPGQGLRLIYYSQIVNDFQKGDIAEGYSVSREKKESFPLTVTSAQKNPTAFYLCASRTSGRSAYNEQFFGPGTRLTVL.